These 28 T cell receptor beta chains came from one sample sequenced in a study of shared clonotypes between healthy human individuals. Here immunoSEQ multiplex PCR was the method, and the copy in TCRdb shows in-frame clones only, minus some. The sample records nearly 1 million clones, approximately 76% being singletons. Sequencing input: memory CD4+ T cells sorted from blood. Stated subset: CD45RA-negative fraction. The origin of the receptors is a man between 18 and 29 years old in good health.

This chain joins TRBV5-1 and TRBJ2-7; weak D call: TRBD2 (5 bases). The CDR3 covers 12 residues. V was clipped by 0 bases and J by 6 bases, with 7 bases between them. Germline values: CDR1 SGHRS, CDR2 YFSETQ. The CDR3 nucleotides read TGCGCCAGCAGCTTGGTACGGGGCGAGCAGTACTTC. Protein sequence: CASSLVRGEQYF.

This clone was counted many times. The chain links TRBV11-2 to TRBJ2-1, with TRBD1 matching over 9 bases. Germline V gene lookup returns CDR1 SGHAT and CDR2 FQNNGV. Losses at the gene ends were 5 bases for V and 4 bases for J; bases not matched to a gene: 6. The CDR3 sequence is 15 residues long. The CDR3 DNA sequence: TGTGCCAGCAGCCCCGGGGACAGGGCTTACAATGAGCAGTTCTTC. Translating gives CASSPGDRAYNEQFF.

This rearrangement joins TRBV5-5 to TRBJ1-2; D remains unclear. The V end was cut by 0 bases, the J end by 12 bases, with 9 bases between. The CDR3 sequence is 11 residues long. The germline V gene has CDR1 SGHKS and CDR2 YYEKEE (reference sequence). The CDR3 spells CASSLASGDTF. The DNA of the CDR3 is TGTGCCAGCAGCTTGGCCAGTGGGGACACCTTC.

The chain combines TRBV5-8 with TRBJ1-2; perhaps TRBD1 as D (6 bases). Trimming shortened V by 4 bases and J by 4 bases, and 26 bases separated the two germline ends. The CDR3 consists of 18 residues. Germline CDR1 and CDR2: SGHTS and YDEGEE. The CDR3 region has the DNA TGTGCCAGCAGCGCAAATAATAAGGGACAACAGAACTTCTATGGCTACACCTTC. This sequence encodes CASSANNKGQQNFYGYTF.

This sequence joins TRBV5-4 and TRBJ1-2; TRBD1 is a possible D gene (5 bases). The germline CDR1 and CDR2 sequences are SGHNT and YYREEE (reference sequence). The CDR3 consists of 13 residues. Trimming removed 7 bases at V and 4 bases at J, with 14 bases between. CDR3 sequence: CASSTRTGYGYTF. The CDR3 bases are TGTGCCAGCTCAACCCGTACAGGCTATGGCTACACCTTC.

The chain joins TRBV10-1 to TRBJ2-3; tentative D call: TRBD2 (6 bases). The V and J ends lost 4 bases and 3 bases respectively, with 14 bases between them. The CDR3 has 15 residues. Germline CDR1 and CDR2: WNHNN and SYGVQD (reference sequence). This chain's CDR3 is CASSAGGLRTDTQYF. In nucleotides, the CDR3 is TGCGCCAGCAGTGCCGGTGGACTAAGAACAGATACGCAGTATTTT.

In its sample, this clone was seen once. The genes are TRBV6-1 and TRBJ1-2; D might be TRBD1 (5 bases). V lost 5 bases and J lost 4, with 8 bases in between. The CDR3 runs 12 residues. Per germline, CDR1 MNHNS and CDR2 SASEGT. Here the CDR3 reads CASSRDGYGYTF. The DNA for the CDR3 is TGTGCCAGCAGTAGGGACGGCTATGGCTACACCTTC.

The V gene is TRBV5-1, the J gene TRBJ2-2, with 7 nucleotides matching TRBD2. Germline-derived CDR1 and CDR2 are SGHRS and YFSETQ. Losses at the gene ends were 3 bases for V and 0 bases for J; bases not matched to a gene: 5. CDR3 length equals 16 residues. CDR3 DNA: TGCGCCAGCAGCTCGCAAGCGGGGCCGAACACCGGGGAGCTGTTTTTT. This codes for CASSSQAGPNTGELFF. Together with reference TRBV5-1 and TRBJ2-2, the CDR3 gives the full variable domain: KAGVTQTPRYLIKTRGQQVTLSCSPISGHRSVSWYQQTPGQGLQFLFEYFSETQRNKGNFPGRFSGRQFSNSRSEMNVSTLELGDSALYLCASSSQAGPNTGELFFGEGSRLTVL.

V is TRBV6-6 and J is TRBJ1-3, with 10 bases matching TRBD1. The CDR3 totals 14 residues. Germline-derived CDR1 and CDR2 are MNHNY and SVGAGI (reference sequence). The trim removed 6 bases at V and 3 bases at J, leaving 2 bases unmatched. The CDR3 reads CASRTGGHGNTIYF. CDR3 DNA: TGTGCCAGCAGGACAGGGGGCCATGGAAACACCATATATTTT.

A note on this clone: This CDR3 is also generated by other DNA sequences in the sample. The chain joins TRBV5-1 to TRBJ2-1; the match to TRBD2 covers 9 bases. With V trimmed by 4 bases and J by 1 base, 6 bases remained unmatched. The CDR3 is made up of 16 amino acids. The V gene's germline CDR1 is SGHRS and CDR2 YFSETQ. CDR3 sequence: CASSLTAGGSYNEQFF. CDR3 nucleotide sequence: TGCGCCAGCAGCCTTACGGCGGGGGGGTCCTACAATGAGCAGTTCTTC.

With regard to this clone: Within the sample, other DNA sequences also encode this same CDR3. This chain uses TRBV7-2 with TRBJ2-3; D is ambiguous. Trimming stripped 2 bases from V and 4 bases from J, with 4 bases between. CDR3 length: 12 amino acids. Germline V lookup: CDR1 SGHTA, CDR2 FQGNSA. Here the CDR3 reads CASSLYPDTQYF. DNA of the CDR3: TGTGCCAGCAGCTTATATCCAGATACGCAGTATTTT. The full variable domain, its missing parts supplied by reference TRBV7-2 and TRBJ2-3, is GAGVSQSPSNKVTEKGKDVELRCDPISGHTALYWYRQSLGQGLEFLIYFQGNSAPDKSGLPSDRFSAERTGGSVSTLTIQRTQQEDSAVYLCASSLYPDTQYFGPGTRLTVL.

J is TRBJ2-1 and V is TRBV5-6; 13 bases are shared with TRBD2. Germline V gene data show CDR1 as SGHDT and CDR2 as YYEEEE. V lost 5 bases to trimming and J lost 4 bases; unmatched junction nucleotides: 6. CDR3 length: 16 amino acids. CDR3 amino acids: CASSVPLAGGYNEQFF. The CDR3 DNA follows: TGTGCCAGCAGTGTCCCACTAGCGGGAGGGTACAATGAGCAGTTCTTC.

The chain uses TRBV30 and TRBJ1-1; 7 bases agree with TRBD1. There are 14 residues in the CDR3. Germline lookup yields CDR1 GTSNPN and CDR2 SVGIG (reference sequence). V dropped 4 bases and J dropped 4; count of bases not matched to a gene: 9. For the CDR3, the DNA is TGTGCCTGGATTACTAGGGGGCTAGGCACTGAAGCTTTCTTT. It specifies CAWITRGLGTEAFF. The full variable domain, rest sourced from reference TRBV30 and TRBJ1-1, is SQTIHQWPATLVQPVGSPLSLECTVEGTSNPNLYWYRQAAGRGLQLLFYSVGIGQISSEVPQNLSASRPQDRQFILSSKKLLLSDSGFYLCAWITRGLGTEAFFGQGTRLTVV.

The sample holds a few counts of this clone. The chain uses TRBV6-6 and TRBJ1-6, with a possible D match to TRBD1 (5 bases). Trimming cost V 5 bases and J 10 bases, with 15 bases left between them. Per germline, CDR1 MNHNY and CDR2 SVGAGI (reference sequence). The CDR3 contains 14 residues. The DNA for the CDR3 is TGTGCCAGCAGTCCCCAGGGTAAAGGCTCACCCCTCCACTTT. It translates to CASSPQGKGSPLHF.

This sequence joins TRBV2 and TRBJ2-7, with 9 bases aligning to TRBD2. After removal of 6 bases from V and 6 bases from J, the junction contained 15 bases not matched to a gene. Germline CDR1 is SNHLY and CDR2 is FYNNEI. The CDR3 runs to 16 residues. The CDR3 nucleotides are TGTGCCAGCAGACTAAGGCCGGGACTAGCAGGGGGCGAGCAGTACTTC. This codes for CASRLRPGLAGGEQYF.

The V and J genes are TRBV18 and TRBJ2-7; no definite D call. V dropped 6 bases and J dropped 5 bases, with 17 bases sitting between them. CDR3 size: 14 residues. In germline, CDR1 is KGHSH, CDR2 LQKENI. As DNA, the CDR3 is TGTGCCAGCTCCCTGGGTGGTCGCGGAAACGAGCAGTACTTC. Its protein is CASSLGGRGNEQYF.

This sequence joins TRBV30 and TRBJ1-6; D gene uncertain. Germline V gene sequence: CDR1 GTSNPN, CDR2 SVGIG (reference sequence). V was shortened by 4 bases and J by 7 bases, with 5 bases between the two germline ends. CDR3 length: 11 residues. The CDR3 nucleotides read TGTGCCTGGAATTCCAATTCACCCCTCCACTTT. It specifies CAWNSNSPLHF.

V is TRBV7-9 and J is TRBJ2-7; D is possibly TRBD1 (5 bases). The CDR3 totals 15 residues. The germline V and J ends were trimmed by 5 bases and 0 bases, with 14 bases remaining between them. From germline, CDR1 is SEHNR and CDR2 FQNEAQ (reference sequence). This CDR3 reads CASSADSHRSYEQYF. The CDR3 coding sequence is TGTGCCAGCAGCGCCGACAGTCACCGCTCCTACGAGCAGTACTTC.

This rearrangement joins TRBV5-4 to TRBJ2-3; D gene ambiguous. The germline gives CDR1 SGHNT, CDR2 YYREEE (reference sequence). Trimming shortened V by 4 bases and J by 0 bases, and 9 bases separated the two germline ends. The CDR3 spans 14 residues. CDR3 in DNA: TGTGCCAGCAGCGCCCCTACTAGCACAGATACGCAGTATTTT. Its protein is CASSAPTSTDTQYF. Complete variable domain (other parts from reference TRBV5-4 and TRBJ2-3): ETGVTQSPTHLIKTRGQQVTLRCSSQSGHNTVSWYQQALGQGPQFIFQYYREEENGRGNFPPRFSGLQFPNYSSELNVNALELDDSALYLCASSAPTSTDTQYFGPGTRLTVL.

The chain couples TRBV30 to TRBJ1-2, with D unclear. Germline values: CDR1 GTSNPN, CDR2 SVGIG (reference sequence). V lost 3 bases to trimming and J lost 8 bases, with 16 bases between them. This CDR3 region has 13 residues. CDR3 protein: CAWSTGNAGGYTF. CDR3 in DNA: TGTGCCTGGAGCACTGGAAACGCGGGGGGCTACACCTTC.

This clone was picked up a small number of times. V gene TRBV21-1 combines with J gene TRBJ2-7; the D segment call TRBD2 is taken from the table without a DNA check. TRBV21-1 is a pseudogene. This CDR3 has 16 residues. CDR3 residues: CASPWRGGPIFYEQYF. DNA for the CDR3: TGTGCCAGCCCCTGGCGCGGGGGGCCTATTTTCTACGAGCAGTACTTC.

The chain is built from TRBV7-3 and TRBJ2-1; 7 bases line up with TRBD2. The CDR3 contains 14 residues. Trimming removed 3 bases from V and 8 bases from J; junction bases left unmatched: 7. Germline V gives CDR1 SGHTA, CDR2 FQGTGA. This chain's CDR3 is CASSLTGGLDEQFF. The CDR3 DNA reads TGTGCCAGCAGCTTGACGGGGGGTCTCGATGAGCAGTTCTTC.

The chain uses TRBV5-4 and TRBJ2-3; D ambiguous. Trimming left V 4 bases short and J 0 bases short, with 6 bases between. CDR3 size: 13 residues. Germline CDR1 and CDR2: SGHNT and YYREEE (reference sequence). The CDR3 DNA reads TGTGCCAGCAGCCTCCGAAGCACAGATACGCAGTATTTT. Translation gives CASSLRSTDTQYF.

The V call is TRBV9, the J call TRBJ2-1, with D hard to call. Germline CDR1 reads SGDLS; CDR2 reads YYNGEE. There are 17 residues in the CDR3. V gave up 0 bases and J gave up 6 bases, with 19 bases separating them. CDR3 sequence: CASSVGRVLAEINEQFF. The CDR3, as DNA: TGTGCCAGCAGCGTAGGTCGGGTGCTGGCGGAAATCAATGAGCAGTTCTTC. Using reference TRBV9 and TRBJ2-1 for the parts outside the CDR3, the full variable domain is DSGVTQTPKHLITATGQRVTLRCSPRSGDLSVYWYQQSLDQGLQFLIQYYNGEERAKGNILERFSAQQFPDLHSELNLSSLELGDSALYFCASSVGRVLAEINEQFFGPGTRLTVL.

V and J are TRBV9 and TRBJ2-3; maybe TRBD2 (5 bases). The CDR3 length is 15 residues. Trimming shortened V by 2 bases and J by 7 bases, and 17 bases separated the two germline ends. Germline CDR1 reads SGDLS; CDR2 reads YYNGEE. CDR3: CASSVRSEDPNTQYF. The DNA of the CDR3 is TGTGCCAGCAGCGTCCGTAGCGAGGACCCTAATACGCAGTATTTT.

This chain connects TRBV2 to TRBJ2-2; D is undetermined. Germline-derived CDR1 and CDR2 are SNHLY and FYNNEI. The CDR3 length is 13 residues. Trimming stripped 7 bases from V and 2 bases from J, with 8 bases between. CDR3 amino acids: CASNRGNTGELFF. The CDR3 DNA follows: TGTGCCAGCAATCGAGGAAACACCGGGGAGCTGTTTTTT.

The chain recombines TRBV19 with TRBJ1-6; 8 nucleotides match TRBD1. The CDR3 contains 13 residues. Germline CDR1 is LNHDA and CDR2 is SQIVND (reference sequence). Losses at the gene ends were 8 bases for V and 9 bases for J; bases not matched to a gene: 6. Here the CDR3 reads CASGQGLSSPLHF. CDR3 in DNA: TGTGCCAGTGGACAGGGTTTGAGTTCACCCCTCCACTTT.

V and J are TRBV7-9 and TRBJ2-7; D remains ambiguous. Trimming cost V 5 bases and J 3 bases, with 14 bases left between them. CDR3 length: 14 amino acids. Per germline, CDR1 SEHNR and CDR2 FQNEAQ (reference sequence). CDR3 in DNA: TGTGCCAGCAGCCCCGGTGCAGCAAACTACGAGCAGTACTTC. Translating it yields CASSPGAANYEQYF.